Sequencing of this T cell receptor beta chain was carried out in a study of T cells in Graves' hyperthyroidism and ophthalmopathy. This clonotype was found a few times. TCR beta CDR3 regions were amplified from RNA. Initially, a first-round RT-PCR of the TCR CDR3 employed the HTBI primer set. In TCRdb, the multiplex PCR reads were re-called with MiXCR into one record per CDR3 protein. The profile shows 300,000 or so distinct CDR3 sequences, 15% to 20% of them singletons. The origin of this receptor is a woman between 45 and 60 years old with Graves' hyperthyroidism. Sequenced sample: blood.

The CDR3 sequence is CASGLVLAAQYF. In DNA form, the CDR3 reads TGTGCTAGTGGTTTGGTACTTGCGGCCCAGTACTTC. V is TRBV12-5 and J is TRBJ2-5; no clear D gene. Trimming removed 0 bases from V and 9 bases from J, with 8 bases in between. Per the germline V gene, CDR1 is LGHNT and CDR2 is FRNRAP. The CDR3 loop spans 12 amino acids. Drawing the rest from reference TRBV12-5 and TRBJ2-5, the complete variable domain is DARVTQTPRHKVTEMGQEVTMRCQPILGHNTVFWYRQTMMQGLELLAYFRNRAPLDDSGMPKDRFSAEMPDATLATLKIQPSEPRDSAVYFCASGLVLAAQYFGPGTRLLVL.